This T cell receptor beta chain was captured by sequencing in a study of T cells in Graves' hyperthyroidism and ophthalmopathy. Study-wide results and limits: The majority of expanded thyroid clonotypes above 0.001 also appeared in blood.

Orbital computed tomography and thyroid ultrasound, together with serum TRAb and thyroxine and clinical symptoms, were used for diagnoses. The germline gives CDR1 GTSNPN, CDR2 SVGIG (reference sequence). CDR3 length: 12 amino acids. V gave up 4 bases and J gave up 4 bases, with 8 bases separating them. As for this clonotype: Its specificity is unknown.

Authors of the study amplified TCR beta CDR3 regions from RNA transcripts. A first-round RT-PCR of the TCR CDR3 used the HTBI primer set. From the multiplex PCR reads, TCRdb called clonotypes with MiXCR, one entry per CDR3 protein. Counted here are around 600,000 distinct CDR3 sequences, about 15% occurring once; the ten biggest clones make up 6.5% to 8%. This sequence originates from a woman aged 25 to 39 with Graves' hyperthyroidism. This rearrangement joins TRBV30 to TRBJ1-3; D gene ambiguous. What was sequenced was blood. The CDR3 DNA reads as TGTGCCTGGAAAGTGGGAGGAAACACCATATATTTT. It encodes CAWKVGGNTIYF.